This T cell receptor (beta chain) derives from a study of blood T cell repertoires in COVID-19. Study information: The analysed material was cDNA or gDNA that came from T cells, B-cell-depleted T cells, or PBMCs.

The V gene end was trimmed by 5 bases and the J gene end by 5 bases; junction bases not matched to a gene: 6. This CDR3 has 14 amino acids. CDR1 SGHRS and CDR2 YFSETQ come from the germline V gene. Source study methods: Estimated nucleated cell counts came from reference gene primer amplification. The assay was immunoSEQ multiplex PCR, and TCRdb's table has in-frame clones only and misses some. V and J calls and clone size are given by that table; D and trimming were obtained from the DNA. Here the sample spans 65,000 to 95,000 clones, over 70% being singletons. This sequence joins TRBV5-1 and TRBJ2-1; 8 bases agree with TRBD2. The sequenced material came from peripheral blood. The receptor's source is a human donor in a cohort sampled during active COVID-19. In DNA form, the CDR3 reads TGCGCCAGCAGTATCGGGACTAGAGACAATGAGCAGTTCTTC. The encoded protein is CASSIGTRDNEQFF.